The sequence of this T cell receptor (beta chain) was determined in a study of T-cell reconstitution after alpha-beta-depleted transplantation in children (dated by TCRdb to 2016 to 2017). Regarding the study in general: T-cell immune reconstitution after TCRalphabeta/CD19-depleted allogeneic hematopoietic cell transplantation in children was quantitatively tracked in the study by means of TCR repertoire profiling. The investigation overall reported the following: Hyperexpanded clone frequencies declined over subsequent months; after one year, T-cell counts and TCRbeta diversity were mostly attributed to newly produced T cells. In some patients, the high TCRbeta diversity seen at day 60 was put down to recipient T cells and intrathymic progenitors that had survived conditioning. About two months after transplant, the apparently early recovery of alphabetaT-cell counts reportedly depended on just several hundred clones that had expanded rapidly and came from non-depleted graft cells.

The sample's treatment or condition, from its label and the paper: allogeneic hematopoietic cell transplantation with graft depleted of TCRalphabeta T cells and CD19 B cells. TCRalphabeta/CD19-depleted allogeneic hematopoietic cell grafts were given to the transplant recipients, all of whom were children. The germline V gene provides CDR1 MDHEN and CDR2 SYDVKM. Including cysteine and phenylalanine, the CDR3 has 16 amino acids. The only DNA kept is the CDR3, 48 bases in frame from the first base. The V end loses 1 base and the J end loses 3 bases, and a stretch of 10 bases separates them. The protocol used for the library was PCR. These reads were obtained on an Illumina HiSeq 2500. Molecular barcoding was employed in the preparation of TCR libraries, with unique molecular identifiers being used to normalize TCRbeta repertoire quantification. TCRdb itself trimmed the public reads at Q25 with fastp, ran MiXCR and retained productive beta chains. Each CDR3 protein appears once, grouped with its most common genes and DNA. The table for this sample lists 250,000 to 300,000 distinct CDR3 sequences; 11% of them were counted only once. The top ten constitute roughly a quarter of the sample.

This clonotype was observed at least ten times. The target of this receptor is not known. Qualities for individual bases were not recorded, and no much larger clone is one base off. The chain is encoded by TRBV28 joined to TRBJ1-6; perhaps TRBD1 is the D gene, with 6 bases matching. Source: peripheral blood, taken 180 days after TCRalphabeta/CD19-depleted stem cell transplant. The source of this sequence is a male patient aged 2 to 10 who had a stem cell transplant for chronic granulomatous disease, so the T cells may come from the graft donor. The CDR3 region reads CASSLLGGFYNSPLHF. At the DNA level, the sequence is TGTGCCAGCAGTTTATTGGGGGGCTTCTATAATTCACCCCTCCACTTT.